The clone carrying this T cell receptor beta chain has at least ten counts. Its antigen is as yet unknown. This CDR3 region has 14 residues. After removal of 7 bases from V and 5 bases from J, the junction contained 6 bases not matched to a gene. CDR1 is MNHEY and CDR2 is SMNVEV in the germline V gene (reference sequence). Stable Graves' hyperthyroidism denoted no ophthalmopathy progression over 18 months. Fresh peripheral blood, 7.5 to 10 ml, yielded the PBMCs. Amplified TCR beta CDR3 regions came from RNA transcripts. HTBI primers were used for first-round RT-PCR of the TCR CDR3. TCRdb fed the multiplex PCR reads into MiXCR, producing one record per CDR3 protein. The data show some 560,000 distinct CDR3 sequences, approximately 14% seen once. These data belong to a study of T cells in Graves' hyperthyroidism and ophthalmopathy. Notes on the study in general: The majority of expanded thyroid clonotypes above 0.001 also appeared in blood. Onset of ophthalmopathy came a median roughly 6 months after the model predicted it.

This TCR came from a woman in her 30s with Graves' hyperthyroidism. Material for sequencing was blood. This sequence joins TRBV27 and TRBJ2-7; TRBD2 aligns across 12 bases. The CDR3 protein is CASKSGLAGNEQYF. In DNA, the CDR3 is TGTGCCAGCAAATCGGGACTAGCGGGTAACGAGCAGTACTTC.